This note documents a single T cell receptor (beta chain) sequence. The germline gene is not matched at one end of the junction; a read error may be the cause. These data are taken from a study of liver allograft versus peripheral blood T cells. Looking at the study overall: Transplanted-liver T cell receptor repertoires were compared with recipients' peripheral blood repertoires.

TCRdb reprocessed the reads with MiXCR, giving one entry per CDR3 protein. This sample carries about 2,300 distinct CDR3 sequences, roughly 15% of them seen once, and the ten largest clones take approximately 15%. The CDR3 has 15 amino acids. Germline V CDR1 and CDR2: SGDLS, YYNGEE. The chain uses TRBV9 and TRBJ1-1, with 7 bases matching TRBD1. This TCR came from a human patient who had a liver transplant. Some T cells here may be from the graft donor. The CDR3 DNA sequence: TGTGCCTGCAGCGGGTCGAGACAGGGAATCACTGAAGCTTTCTTT. Amino acid sequence: CACSGSRQGITEAFF.